The source of this T cell receptor (beta chain) is a study of OX40 agonist ivuxolimab in advanced cancers. Study background: Ivuxolimab was delivered to patients intravenously every 2 weeks at doses spanning 0.01 to 10 mg/kg. Mean age approximately 66 years, range roughly 20 to 85; around 80% male. Study conclusions and caveats: Fewer expanded clones were found on average in CD4+ than in CD8+ T cells.

As regards this clone: Its antigen is not known.

Libraries were prepared by immunoSEQ multiplex PCR; TCRdb keeps only in-frame clonotypes and omits some of them. In the table there are some 73,000 clones, 80% to 90% of which are singletons. This CDR3 contains 14 residues. Germline loops: CDR1 PRHDT, CDR2 FYEKMQ (reference sequence). V shed 5 bases and J 4 bases; nucleotides not matched to a gene: 4. Researchers took blood at baseline, on cycle 4 day 1, and on cycle 7 day 1. This specimen consisted of CD4+ or CD8+ T cells sorted from blood, obtained in a trial of the OX40 agonist ivuxolimab. This receptor was obtained from an adult with an advanced solid tumor such as melanoma, head and neck, liver or kidney cancer. The chain uses TRBV13 and TRBJ1-4; TRBD1 aligns across 7 bases. The CDR3 DNA sequence: TGTGCCAGCAGCCCGGGACAGTTTAATGAAAAACTGTTTTTT. Its protein product is CASSPGQFNEKLFF.